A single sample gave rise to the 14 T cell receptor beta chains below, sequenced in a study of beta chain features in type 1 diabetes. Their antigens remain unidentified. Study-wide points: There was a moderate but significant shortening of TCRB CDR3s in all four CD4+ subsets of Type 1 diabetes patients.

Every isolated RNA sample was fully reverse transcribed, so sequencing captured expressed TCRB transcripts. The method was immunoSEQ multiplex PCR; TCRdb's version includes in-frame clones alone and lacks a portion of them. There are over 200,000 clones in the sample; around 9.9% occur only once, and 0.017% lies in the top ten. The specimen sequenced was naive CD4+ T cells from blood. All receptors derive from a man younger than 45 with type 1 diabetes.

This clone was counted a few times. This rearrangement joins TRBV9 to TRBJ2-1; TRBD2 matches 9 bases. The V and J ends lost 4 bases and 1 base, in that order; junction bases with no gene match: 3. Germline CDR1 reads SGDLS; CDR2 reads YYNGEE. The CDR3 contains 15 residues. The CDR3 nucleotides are TGTGCCAGCAGCTTAGCGGGGGATTCCTACAATGAGCAGTTCTTC. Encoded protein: CASSLAGDSYNEQFF.

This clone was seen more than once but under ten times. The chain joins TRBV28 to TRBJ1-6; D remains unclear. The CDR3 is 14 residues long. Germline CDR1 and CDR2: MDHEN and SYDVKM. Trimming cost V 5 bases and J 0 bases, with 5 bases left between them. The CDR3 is CASSVSSYNSPLHF. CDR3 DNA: TGTGCCAGCAGTGTGAGCTCCTATAATTCACCCCTCCACTTT.

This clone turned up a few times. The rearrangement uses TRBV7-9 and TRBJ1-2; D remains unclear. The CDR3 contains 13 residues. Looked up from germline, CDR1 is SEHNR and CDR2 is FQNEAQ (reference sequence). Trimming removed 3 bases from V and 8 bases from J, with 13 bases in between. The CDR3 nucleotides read TGTGCCAGCAGCTTTCAAGACTTTGGAGGCTACACCTTC. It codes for CASSFQDFGGYTF.

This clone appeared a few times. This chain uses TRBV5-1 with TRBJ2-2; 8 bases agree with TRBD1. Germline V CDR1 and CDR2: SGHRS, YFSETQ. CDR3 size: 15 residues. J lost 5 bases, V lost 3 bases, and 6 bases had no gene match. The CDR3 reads CASSSAGGQTGELFF. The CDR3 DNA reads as TGCGCCAGCAGCTCCGCAGGGGGCCAAACCGGGGAGCTGTTTTTT.

CDR3 region: CASSLYRGSSYEQYF. The CDR3 DNA reads as TGTGCCAGCAGCTTGTATAGGGGGTCCTCCTACGAGCAGTACTTC. The chain has TRBV5-6 and TRBJ2-7; D perhaps matches TRBD1 (6 bases). The CDR3 runs to 15 residues. V gave up 1 base and J gave up 0 bases, with 11 bases separating them. Germline-derived CDR1 and CDR2 are SGHDT and YYEEEE. Based on the CDR3 plus reference TRBV5-6 and TRBJ2-7, the full variable domain is DAGVTQSPTHLIKTRGQQVTLRCSPKSGHDTVSWYQQALGQGPQFIFQYYEEEERQRGNFPDRFSGHQFPNYSSELNVNALLLGDSALYLCASSLYRGSSYEQYFGPGTRLTVT.

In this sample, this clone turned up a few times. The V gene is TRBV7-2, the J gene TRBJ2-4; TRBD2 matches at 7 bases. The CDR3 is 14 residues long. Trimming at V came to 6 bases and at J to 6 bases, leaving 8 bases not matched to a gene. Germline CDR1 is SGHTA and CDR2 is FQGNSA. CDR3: CASSSGTTINIQYF. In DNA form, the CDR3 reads TGTGCCAGCAGTTCCGGGACTACCATAAACATTCAGTACTTC.

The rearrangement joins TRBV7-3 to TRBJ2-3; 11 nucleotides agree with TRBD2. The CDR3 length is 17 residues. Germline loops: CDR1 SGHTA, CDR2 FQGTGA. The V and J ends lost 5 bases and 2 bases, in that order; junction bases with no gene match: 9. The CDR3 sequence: CASSPQLLAGATDTQYF. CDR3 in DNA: TGTGCCAGCAGCCCCCAGCTACTAGCGGGGGCCACAGATACGCAGTATTTT.

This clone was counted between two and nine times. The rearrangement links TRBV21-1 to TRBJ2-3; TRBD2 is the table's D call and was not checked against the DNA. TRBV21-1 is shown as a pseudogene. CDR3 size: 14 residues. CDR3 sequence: CAMSTSNLPGTQYF. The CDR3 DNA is TGTGCCATGTCGACTTCGAACCTACCGGGTACGCAGTATTTT.

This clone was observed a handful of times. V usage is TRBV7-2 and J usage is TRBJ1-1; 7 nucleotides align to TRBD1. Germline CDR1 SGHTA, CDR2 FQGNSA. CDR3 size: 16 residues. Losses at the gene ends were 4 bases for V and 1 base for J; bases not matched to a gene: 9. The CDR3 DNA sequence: TGTGCCAGCAGCTCGTATAGGGGACAGCCGAACACTGAAGCTTTCTTT. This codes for CASSSYRGQPNTEAFF. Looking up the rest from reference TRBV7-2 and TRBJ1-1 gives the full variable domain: GAGVSQSPSNKVTEKGKDVELRCDPISGHTALYWYRQSLGQGLEFLIYFQGNSAPDKSGLPSDRFSAERTGGSVSTLTIQRTQQEDSAVYLCASSSYRGQPNTEAFFGQGTRLTVV.

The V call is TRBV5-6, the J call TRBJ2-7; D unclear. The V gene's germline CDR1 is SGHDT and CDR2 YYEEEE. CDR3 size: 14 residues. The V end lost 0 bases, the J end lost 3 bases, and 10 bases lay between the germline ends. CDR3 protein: CASSLERFSYEQYF. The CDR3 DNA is TGTGCCAGCAGCTTGGAGCGATTTAGCTACGAGCAGTACTTC.

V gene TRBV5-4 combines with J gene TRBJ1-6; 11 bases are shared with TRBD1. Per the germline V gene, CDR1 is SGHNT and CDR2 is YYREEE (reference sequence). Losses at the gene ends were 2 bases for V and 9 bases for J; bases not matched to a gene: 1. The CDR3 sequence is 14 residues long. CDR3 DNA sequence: TGTGCCAGCAGCTTTGGACAGGGGGCTTCACCCCTCCACTTT. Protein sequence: CASSFGQGASPLHF.

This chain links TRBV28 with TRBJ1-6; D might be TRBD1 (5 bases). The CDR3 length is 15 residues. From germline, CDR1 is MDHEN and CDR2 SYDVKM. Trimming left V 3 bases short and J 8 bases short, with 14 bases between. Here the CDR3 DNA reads TGTGCCAGCAGTTTTGGGTCCAGGGAAGATTCACCCCTCCACTTT. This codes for CASSFGSREDSPLHF. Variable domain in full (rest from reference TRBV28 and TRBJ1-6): DVKVTQSSRYLVKRTGEKVFLECVQDMDHENMFWYRQDPGLGLRLIYFSYDVKMKEKGDIPEGYSVSREKKERFSLILESASTNQTSMYLCASSFGSREDSPLHFGNGTRLTVT.

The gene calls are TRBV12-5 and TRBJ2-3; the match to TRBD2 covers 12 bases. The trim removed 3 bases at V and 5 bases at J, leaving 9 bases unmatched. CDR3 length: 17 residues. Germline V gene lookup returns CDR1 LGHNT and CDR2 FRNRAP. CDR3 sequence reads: CASGLGLAGGVRDTQYF. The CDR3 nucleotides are TGTGCTAGTGGTTTAGGCCTAGCGGGGGGGGTGAGAGATACGCAGTATTTT.

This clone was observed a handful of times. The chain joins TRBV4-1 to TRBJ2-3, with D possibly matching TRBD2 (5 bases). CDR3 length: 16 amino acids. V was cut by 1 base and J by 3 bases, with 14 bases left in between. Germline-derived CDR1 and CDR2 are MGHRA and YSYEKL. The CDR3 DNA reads TGCGCCAGCAGCCAAGCAAGGACTGGATGGACAGATACGCAGTATTTT. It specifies CASSQARTGWTDTQYF.